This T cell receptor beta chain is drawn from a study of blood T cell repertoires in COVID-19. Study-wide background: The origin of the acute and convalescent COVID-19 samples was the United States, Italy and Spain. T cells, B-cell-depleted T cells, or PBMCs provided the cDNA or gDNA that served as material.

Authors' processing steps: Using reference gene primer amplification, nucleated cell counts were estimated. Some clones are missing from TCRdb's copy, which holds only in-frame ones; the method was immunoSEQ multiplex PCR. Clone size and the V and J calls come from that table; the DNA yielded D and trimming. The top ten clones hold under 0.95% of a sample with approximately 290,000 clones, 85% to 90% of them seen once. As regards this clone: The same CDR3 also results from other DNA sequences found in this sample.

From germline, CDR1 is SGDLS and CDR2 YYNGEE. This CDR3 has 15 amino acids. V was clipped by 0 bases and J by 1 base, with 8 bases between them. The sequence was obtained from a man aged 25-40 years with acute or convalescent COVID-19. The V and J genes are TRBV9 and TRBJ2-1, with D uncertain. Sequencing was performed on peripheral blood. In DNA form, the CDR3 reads TGTGCCAGCAGCGTAGCTACAGCTTCCTACAATGAGCAGTTCTTC. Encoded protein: CASSVATASYNEQFF.